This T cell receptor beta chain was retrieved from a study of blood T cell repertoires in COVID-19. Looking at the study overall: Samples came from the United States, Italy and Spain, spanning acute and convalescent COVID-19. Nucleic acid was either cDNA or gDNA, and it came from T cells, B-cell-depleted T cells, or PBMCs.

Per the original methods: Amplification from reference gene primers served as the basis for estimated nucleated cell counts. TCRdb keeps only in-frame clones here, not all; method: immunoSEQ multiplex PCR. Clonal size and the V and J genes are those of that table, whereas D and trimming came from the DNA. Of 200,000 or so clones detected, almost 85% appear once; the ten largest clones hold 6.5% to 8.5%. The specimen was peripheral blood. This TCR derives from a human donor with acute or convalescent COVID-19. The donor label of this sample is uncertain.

CDR3 nucleotides: TGTGCCAGCAGTGAACAGACAGGGTGGATCTACTCTGGGGCCAACGTCCTGACTTTC. This translates into CASSEQTGWIYSGANVLTF. The genes are TRBV6-1 and TRBJ2-6; 7 bases agree with TRBD1. Germline values: CDR1 MNHNS, CDR2 SASEGT. Unmatched junction bases numbered 10, after V lost 2 bases and J lost 0 bases. This CDR3 contains 19 residues.